This TCR beta chain emerged from a study of shared clonotypes between healthy human individuals. Across the whole study: Three plates each covered CD4 naive and memory; CD8 naive two, CD8 memory one.

TCRdb keeps only in-frame clones here, not all; method: immunoSEQ multiplex PCR. The sample holds under 1 million clones; around 93% are singletons and the top ten take around 24%. The naive CD8 subset, CD45RO-negative cells positively selected for CCR7, excluded terminally differentiated effector memory CD45RA+ cells. About this clone itself: Its antigen is undetermined.

Overall study findings and caveats: Across subsets, estimated richness was generally greater for naive than for memory populations. Although depth was large, rarefaction showed that sequencing of the sorted subsets was incomplete.

CDR1 is MNHEY, CDR2 SMNVEV, per germline (reference sequence). The J segment lost 7 bases and the V segment lost 6 bases, leaving 3 bases of the junction unmatched. The CDR3 has 14 amino acids. The material sequenced was naive CD8+ T cells sorted from blood. This receptor was identified in a man under 40 in good health. The V gene is TRBV27, the J gene TRBJ2-2, with TRBD2 identical over 12 bases. CDR3 bases: TGTGCCAGCAGAGGGACTAGCGGGTTCGGGGAGCTGTTTTTT. It translates to CASRGTSGFGELFF.